The following is a TCR beta chain sequence with its context. Its ends do not fully match the called genes, so a read error is possible. The data belong to a study of shared clonotypes between healthy human individuals. Methods used by the authors: In the immunoSEQ data, sequences were junction-only and lacked quality scores, so filtering differed. Clones were sequenced by immunoSEQ multiplex PCR, and TCRdb holds only the in-frame ones, with some missing. V, J and clone size are those of that table, while D and trimming were read from the DNA. The sample has approximately 530,000 clones; 90% to 96% are singletons. The sample comprised naive CD4+ T cells sorted from blood. Subset specified: CD45RA+ positively selected. The TCR comes from a woman in her 30s in good health.

This CDR3 reads CASSEETGGTGNTIYF. Written as DNA, the CDR3 is TGTGCCAGCAGCGAAGAGACAGGGGGCACTGGAAACACCATATATTTT. The chain recombines TRBV2 with TRBJ1-3; 10 bases fit TRBD1. There are 16 residues in the CDR3. Germline CDR1 is SNHLY and CDR2 is FYNNEI.